The TCR beta chain described here comes from a study of cytotoxic CD8 clonotypes in ibrutinib-treated CLL. Background on the study: Across the patients, under 12 were relapsed/refractory, over 14 treatment-naive and 17 to 18 IGHV unmutated. On average, around 85,000 productive rearrangements and approximately 250,000 productive templates per sample. Whole-study results and caveats: Clonality measured at baseline exceeded age-matched healthy donors, tracking circulating CD8+ T-cell counts.

About this clone: No antigen is known for it.

The V gene end was trimmed by 0 bases and the J gene end by 4 bases; junction bases not matched to a gene: 4. Germline CDR1 reads SGHDT; CDR2 reads YYEEEE. This CDR3 spans 15 amino acids. Sequenced by immunoSEQ multiplex PCR; TCRdb stores in-frame clones only, minus some. Counted here are roughly 51,000 clones, 45% to 55% occurring once; the ten biggest clones make up approximately 29%. The rearrangement joins TRBV5-6 to TRBJ1-3; 7 positions agree with TRBD1. The material sequenced was PBMCs, taken after 12 months of ibrutinib treatment. This sequence was found in a human donor with chronic lymphocytic leukemia. Here the CDR3 reads CASSLARGRGNTIYF. CDR3 sequence (DNA): TGTGCCAGCAGCTTGGCCAGGGGGAGAGGAAACACCATATATTTT.